The 7 T cell receptor beta chains reported below all come from one sample, sequenced in a study of Ad26.COV2.S vaccination and SARS-CoV-2 variants. Treatment here: some 20 received Ad26.COV2.S at low or high dose, single or two shots; five or six received placebo; per-sample allocation not given. Day 63 following the first vaccine or placebo injection was when the samples were taken. The data were produced by immunoSEQ multiplex PCR, yet TCRdb's version contains in-frame clones alone and is incomplete. Of around 300,000 clones detected, 75% to 90% appear once; the ten largest clones hold around a tenth. The starting material was peripheral blood, obtained in a trial of Ad26.COV2.S vaccine versus placebo. These receptors came from a person aged 18-60 years who received the Ad26.COV2.S COVID-19 vaccine or a placebo.

This chain links TRBV29-1 with TRBJ1-1, with a possible D match to TRBD1 (6 bases). The V and J ends lost 2 bases and 1 base respectively, with 11 bases between them. The CDR3 length is 14 residues. Germline CDR1 SQVTM, CDR2 ANQGSEA. DNA of the CDR3: TGCAGCGTTGAAACGCGGACAGCGAACACTGAAGCTTTCTTT. It translates to CSVETRTANTEAFF.

The V call is TRBV29-1, the J call TRBJ1-2, with D maybe TRBD1 (5 bases). Germline lookup yields CDR1 SQVTM and CDR2 ANQGSEA. The CDR3 consists of 16 residues. V was trimmed by 3 bases and J by 2 bases, leaving 19 bases between them. DNA of the CDR3: TGCAGCGTTGAGTCCACGGGACGGACGTTAAACTATGGCTACACCTTC. Its protein is CSVESTGRTLNYGYTF.

The chain uses TRBV3-1 (or the pseudogene TRBV3-2) and TRBJ1-4, with D uncertain. The germline V gene has CDR1 LGHDT and CDR2 YNNKEL (reference sequence). The CDR3 extends over 13 amino acids. Trimming took 4 bases from V and 10 from J, leaving 13 bases between them. CDR3 sequence (DNA): TGTGCCAGCAGCCGTTCCTCCCGCCGAAAACTGTTTTTT. This gives the protein CASSRSSRRKLFF.

As for this clone: Other nucleotide sequences in the sample specify the same CDR3. V and J are TRBV5-1 and TRBJ1-4; tentative D call: TRBD1 (6 bases). There are 15 residues in the CDR3. Germline V gene data show CDR1 as SGHRS and CDR2 as YFSETQ. Trimming shortened V by 1 base and J by 5 bases, and 12 bases separated the two germline ends. Here the CDR3 DNA reads TGCGCCAGCAGCTTGACTGGGGGCGGAAATGAAAAACTGTTTTTT. It yields the protein CASSLTGGGNEKLFF.

The chain links TRBV28 to TRBJ2-2; 11 nucleotides align to TRBD2. The CDR3 runs 15 residues. Looked up from germline, CDR1 is MDHEN and CDR2 is SYDVKM. The trim removed 6 bases at V and 6 bases at J, leaving 6 bases unmatched. The CDR3 DNA is TGTGCCAGCAGATCCATAGCGGGGGGGCCCGGGGAGCTGTTTTTT. Translation: CASRSIAGGPGELFF.

V and J are TRBV7-8 and TRBJ2-7, with 9 bases lining up with TRBD2. The ends lost 4 bases at V and 3 bases at J; junction bases unmatched: 7. Germline-derived CDR1 and CDR2 are SGHVS and FQNEAQ. This CDR3 has 15 amino acids. The CDR3 nucleotides are TGTGCCAGCAGCTCCGAAGCGGGGGGAGGCTACGAGCAGTACTTC. It codes for CASSSEAGGGYEQYF.

J is TRBJ1-1 and V is TRBV6-5; D possibly corresponds to TRBD1 (5 bases). CDR1 is MNHEY and CDR2 is SVGAGI in the germline V gene. The V gene lost 3 bases and the J gene lost 7 bases, with 12 bases spanning the gap. This CDR3 spans 13 amino acids. This chain's CDR3 is CASSYGEGDEAFF. Here the CDR3 DNA reads TGTGCCAGCAGTTATGGAGAAGGGGATGAAGCTTTCTTT.